This T cell receptor beta chain was recorded in a study of blood T cell repertoires in COVID-19. About the study: Samples taken during acute and convalescent COVID-19 were collected in the United States, Italy and Spain. T cells, B-cell-depleted T cells, or PBMCs provided the cDNA or gDNA that served as material.

The CDR3 extends over 14 amino acids. In the original analysis: How many nucleated cells were present was estimated from reference gene primer amplification. Assay: immunoSEQ multiplex PCR; the TCRdb copy retains only in-frame clones and omits some. From that table come the V and J calls and clone size; the DNA was used to work out D and trimming. Among around 84,000 clones listed, 65% to 85% were seen once. The chain couples TRBV21-1 to TRBJ1-1; the table calls TRBD1, which could not be checked here. TRBV21-1 is classified as a pseudogene. The sample was peripheral blood. This clonotype originated in a man at least 80 years old with active or convalescent COVID-19. CDR3 sequence: CASSKDLTGAEAFF. For the CDR3, the DNA is TGTGCCAGCAGCAAAGACTTGACAGGGGCTGAAGCTTTCTTT.